Listed below are T cell receptor beta chains from one sample, sequenced in a study of blood T cell repertoires in COVID-19. The data were produced by immunoSEQ multiplex PCR, yet TCRdb's version contains in-frame clones alone and is incomplete. The repertoire consists of approximately 100,000 clones, with around 93% occurring once and the leading ten covering roughly 17%. Sequencing was carried out using peripheral blood. These receptors all come from a man in his forties or fifties with acute or convalescent COVID-19. Each CDR3 is given with its conserved first and last residue. D genes are given only for firm matches. Clone size appears in some rows only: once, few, many, or a class for an expanded clone.

NA	TRBV13	NA	TRBJ2-3	CASSLAGGTDTQYF	TGTGCCAGCAGCTTAGCGGGGGGCACAGATACGCAGTATTTT
NA	TRBV3-1/TRBV3-2	NA	TRBJ1-1	CASSRIQGFGNTEAFF	TGTGCCAGCAGTCGAATACAGGGTTTTGGGAACACTGAAGCTTTCTTT
NA	TRBV10-3	TRBD1	TRBJ1-1	CATGQGTAEAFF	TGTGCCACGGGACAGGGAACAGCTGAAGCTTTCTTT
NA	TRBV11-3	TRBD1	TRBJ2-4	CASGEQGFAKNIQYF	TGTGCCAGTGGCGAACAGGGGTTCGCCAAAAACATTCAGTACTTC
NA	TRBV15	TRBD2	TRBJ2-1	CATSSEGLAGGTRDEQFF	TGTGCCACCAGCAGCGAGGGACTAGCGGGGGGTACTAGGGATGAGCAGTTCTTC
NA	TRBV7-9	TRBD2	TRBJ2-2	CASSLGTRANTGELFF	TGTGCCAGCAGCTTGGGGACTAGGGCGAACACCGGGGAGCTGTTTTTT
NA	TRBV4-1	TRBD1	TRBJ2-7	CASSSGPDRVTYEQYF	TGCGCCAGCAGCTCCGGACCCGACAGGGTAACCTACGAGCAGTACTTC
NA	TRBV6-2/TRBV6-3	TRBD1	TRBJ1-5	CASSYSVRQDRGFNQPQHF	TGTGCCAGCAGTTACTCCGTGCGACAGGACAGGGGGTTCAATCAGCCCCAGCATTTT
NA	TRBV6-5	NA	TRBJ1-2	CASTKGGPYGYTF	TGTGCCAGCACCAAGGGAGGGCCTTATGGCTACACCTTC
few	TRBV18	NA	TRBJ1-1	CASSPGANTEAFF	TGTGCCAGCTCACCGGGGGCGAACACTGAAGCTTTCTTT
NA	TRBV5-6	NA	TRBJ1-1	CASSLGPTMTMNTEAFF	TGTGCCAGCAGCTTGGGGCCCACGATGACAATGAACACTGAAGCTTTCTTT